Below are 22 T cell receptor beta chains sequenced from a single sample in a study of T cells after yellow fever vaccination. From the 5' RACE reads, TCRdb called clonotypes with MiXCR, one entry per CDR3 protein. The data show 610,000 or so distinct CDR3 sequences, roughly an eighth seen once. The sample in question was PBMCs, obtained on the day of the yellow fever booster vaccination. The source of these receptors is a young man who received the YFV17D yellow fever vaccine.

V gene TRBV28 combines with J gene TRBJ2-4; 8 bases agree with TRBD1. CDR3 length equals 16 residues. Germline CDR1 is MDHEN and CDR2 is SYDVKM. The junction had 8 bases not matched to a gene; V was cut back by 2 bases and J by 5 bases. Written as DNA, the CDR3 is TGTGCCAGCAGTTTACGGGACAGGACCCCTCAAAACATTCAGTACTTC. It specifies CASSLRDRTPQNIQYF.

This clonotype was observed a handful of times. This rearrangement joins TRBV19 to TRBJ2-5; weak D call: TRBD2 (5 bases). The CDR3 covers 11 residues. Germline V lookup: CDR1 LNHDA, CDR2 SQIVND (reference sequence). The DNA for the CDR3 is TGTAAGCGGATTTGGGAAGAGACCCAGTACTTC. Translation: CKRIWEETQYF.

V is TRBV7-8 and J is TRBJ2-7; D gene ambiguous. The CDR3 contains 8 residues. Germline-derived CDR1 and CDR2 are SGHVS and FQNEAQ. V lost 6 bases and J 8 bases, leaving 2 bases between the germline ends. The CDR3 DNA reads as TGTGCCAGCAGTCAGCAGTACTTC. It translates to CASSQQYF. Using reference TRBV7-8 and TRBJ2-7 for the parts outside the CDR3, the full variable domain is GAGVSQSPRYKVAKRGQDVALRCDPISGHVSLFWYQQALGQGPEFLTYFQNEAQLDKSGLPSDRFFAERPEGSVSTLKIQRTQQEDSAVYLCASSQQYFGPGTRLTVT.

The genes are TRBV12-3 or TRBV12-4 and TRBJ2-5; 7 bases align to TRBD1. The J segment lost 4 bases and the V segment lost 6 bases, leaving 11 bases of the junction unmatched. This CDR3 region has 15 residues. DNA of the CDR3: TGTGCCAGCAGCCACGGGACAGTAAGAGTAGAGACCCAGTACTTC. It is translated as CASSHGTVRVETQYF.

This clonotype was seen repeatedly, ten times or more. The chain combines TRBV5-1 with TRBJ2-1; 9 bases are shared with TRBD2. The CDR3 has 15 amino acids. Germline trimming cut 4 bases from V and 7 bases from J; bases unmatched to any gene: 9. Germline V gene lookup returns CDR1 SGHRS and CDR2 YFSETQ. The chain's CDR3 is CASSPLGLASNEQFF. The CDR3 coding sequence is TGCGCCAGCAGCCCGCTCGGACTAGCGAGTAATGAGCAGTTCTTC.

The gene calls are TRBV20-1 and TRBJ2-1, with unresolved D. Germline CDR1 reads DFQATT; CDR2 reads SNEGSKA (reference sequence). Trimming cost V 3 bases and J 4 bases, with 13 bases left between them. This CDR3 has 14 amino acids. CDR3 sequence: CSASPTSTYNEQFF. CDR3 DNA sequence: TGCAGTGCTAGTCCGACTTCTACTTACAATGAGCAGTTCTTC.

This sequence joins TRBV7-2 and TRBJ2-5; the D gene is possibly TRBD2 (6 bases). CDR3 length: 14 residues. Germline V gene sequence: CDR1 SGHTA, CDR2 FQGNSA. The V end was cut by 5 bases, the J end by 1 base, with 11 bases between. The CDR3 here is CASSRDSFQETQYF. The DNA of the CDR3 is TGTGCCAGCAGCCGGGACTCTTTCCAAGAGACCCAGTACTTC.

This chain connects TRBV10-3 to TRBJ2-1; 15 nucleotides match TRBD2. Germline V gives CDR1 ENHRY, CDR2 SYGVKD. J gave up 7 bases and V 6 bases, and 10 bases lay outside the gene matches. CDR3 length: 17 residues. The CDR3 region is CAIRGGLAGGPTNEQFF. CDR3 DNA sequence: TGTGCCATCAGGGGAGGACTAGCGGGAGGGCCAACGAATGAGCAGTTCTTC.

The table lists this clonotype with a few counts. The V and J genes are TRBV7-9 and TRBJ2-1, with 9 bases lining up with TRBD2. The CDR3 is 12 amino acids. The germline CDR1 and CDR2 sequences are SEHNR and FQNEAQ (reference sequence). Trimming at V came to 5 bases and at J to 13 bases, leaving 6 bases not matched to a gene. The CDR3 sequence is CASSTLAGTQFF. The CDR3 nucleotides are TGTGCCAGCAGCACACTAGCGGGCACCCAGTTCTTC.

This clonotype has just a few counts. The chain recombines TRBV18 with TRBJ1-1; tentative D call: TRBD1 (5 bases). This CDR3 spans 15 amino acids. Per germline, CDR1 KGHSH and CDR2 LQKENI. Deletions cut 2 bases from V and 2 bases from J, with 12 bases between. CDR3 loop: CASSPGRGINTEAFF. In DNA form, the CDR3 reads TGTGCCAGCTCACCAGGGAGGGGCATAAACACTGAAGCTTTCTTT.

The V call is TRBV12-3 or TRBV12-4, the J call TRBJ1-1, with a tentative D call TRBD1 (6 bases). The CDR3 consists of 19 residues. Trimming took 7 bases from V and 1 from J, leaving 28 bases between them. The CDR3 region is CASTRTRNSWRDKNTEAFF. For the CDR3, the DNA is TGTGCCAGCACTAGGACTCGGAACAGTTGGCGGGACAAGAACACTGAAGCTTTCTTT.

This clonotype was recorded a few times. The chain recombines TRBV7-2 with TRBJ2-3; D not certain. The V end was cut by 2 bases, the J end by 6 bases, with 9 bases between. The CDR3 sequence is 13 residues long. Germline CDR1 and CDR2: SGHTA and FQGNSA. The CDR3 here is CASSLNGADTQYF. The CDR3 DNA reads as TGTGCCAGCAGCTTAAACGGAGCGGATACGCAGTATTTT.

This clonotype was seen ten or more times. The chain couples TRBV5-1 to TRBJ2-7, with 8 bases that match TRBD2. This CDR3 is built from 14 residues. Germline trimming cut 4 bases from V and 3 bases from J; bases unmatched to any gene: 6. CDR1 is SGHRS, CDR2 YFSETQ, per germline. The CDR3, as DNA: TGCGCCAGCAGCGCACTAGCGGCGAACTACGAGCAGTACTTC. Its protein product is CASSALAANYEQYF.

The chain links TRBV28 to TRBJ2-1, with D unclear. V gave up 5 bases and J gave up 6 bases, with 14 bases separating them. Germline loops: CDR1 MDHEN, CDR2 SYDVKM. This CDR3 has 14 amino acids. The CDR3 spells CASSTPTRPNEQFF. The CDR3 coding sequence is TGTGCCAGCAGTACCCCGACGCGTCCCAATGAGCAGTTCTTC.

The CDR3 nucleotides are TGTGCCTGGAGTGTGGACTTGGAAAACATTCAGTACTTC. It translates to CAWSVDLENIQYF. This rearrangement joins TRBV30 to TRBJ2-4, with D possibly TRBD2 on 5 matching bases. Looked up from germline, CDR1 is GTSNPN and CDR2 is SVGIG (reference sequence). The CDR3 covers 13 residues. With 0 bases removed from V and 5 bases from J, the gap between germline ends came to 8 bases.

The sample holds a few counts of this clonotype. This chain joins TRBV29-1 and TRBJ2-2; 10 nucleotides agree with TRBD2. The germline V gene encodes CDR1 SQVTM and CDR2 ANQGSEA. Unmatched junction bases numbered 10, after V lost 6 bases and J lost 0 bases. The length of the CDR3 is 17 residues. The CDR3 loop is CSVIGTSGVSNTGELFF. The DNA for the CDR3 is TGCAGCGTGATCGGTACTAGCGGGGTCTCGAACACCGGGGAGCTGTTTTTT.

This clonotype came up many times. The rearrangement links TRBV6-5 to TRBJ2-2; D uncertain. Per the germline V gene, CDR1 is MNHEY and CDR2 is SVGAGI. V lost 4 bases and J lost 3, with 6 bases in between. CDR3 length: 13 amino acids. CDR3 region: CASSSTHTGELFF. The CDR3 DNA sequence: TGTGCCAGCAGTTCGACCCACACCGGGGAGCTGTTTTTT.

The chain employs TRBV3-1 and TRBJ1-2, with no clear D. This CDR3 comprises 12 residues. CDR1 is LGHDT and CDR2 is YNNKEL in the germline V gene (reference sequence). V was trimmed by 8 bases and J by 5 bases, leaving 12 bases between them. CDR3 in DNA: TGTGCCAGCGAGGACGGTGGATATGGCTACACCTTC. It encodes CASEDGGYGYTF.

This clonotype was detected a few times. This chain uses TRBV20-1 with TRBJ1-2; D is unclear. Trimming removed 0 bases from V and 5 bases from J, with 13 bases in between. CDR1 and CDR2 from the germline V gene are DFQATT and SNEGSKA (reference sequence). This CDR3 has 14 residues. This CDR3 is CSARDDIQTYGYTF. DNA of the CDR3: TGCAGTGCTAGAGACGACATCCAGACGTATGGCTACACCTTC.

This clonotype was seen ten or more times. The V call is TRBV5-1, the J call TRBJ2-1; perhaps TRBD1 as D (6 bases). V lost 2 bases to trimming and J lost 8 bases, with 11 bases between them. Germline CDR1 reads SGHRS; CDR2 reads YFSETQ. The CDR3 has 13 amino acids. The CDR3 sequence: CASSFWGQHEQFF. DNA for the CDR3: TGCGCCAGCAGCTTTTGGGGGCAACATGAGCAGTTCTTC.

In this sample, this clonotype turned up a few times. The chain is built from TRBV6-5 and TRBJ2-5; TRBD1 aligns across 8 bases. Germline values: CDR1 MNHEY, CDR2 SVGAGI. J gave up 5 bases and V 0 bases, and 8 bases lay outside the gene matches. The CDR3 totals 16 residues. The CDR3: CASSYSPGGDWETQYF. The CDR3 nucleotides read TGTGCCAGCAGTTACTCTCCAGGGGGCGATTGGGAGACCCAGTACTTC.

The table lists this clonotype with a few counts. The J gene is TRBJ1-1, the V gene TRBV21-1. TRBV21-1 counts as a pseudogene. The CDR3 consists of 16 residues. CDR3 region: CASSKEYGGPNTEAFF. The CDR3 DNA reads as TGTGCCAGCAGCAAAGAATACGGAGGGCCGAACACTGAAGCTTTCTTT.